A selection of T cell receptor beta chains follows, all from one sample in a study of Graves' ophthalmopathy and Graves' hyperthyroidism. TCRdb passed the multiplex PCR reads through MiXCR, listing each CDR3 protein once. The table lists a few hundred thousand distinct CDR3 sequences, approximately 17% of them singletons. Specimen: peripheral blood. All receptors come from an adult woman with stable Graves' hyperthyroidism. CDR3s include the opening cysteine and the closing phenylalanine or tryptophan. The order of the fields is CDR3 protein, CDR3 DNA, clone size, V gene, J gene, D gene. The D gene is left open where the match is weak. Size tells how often a clone was seen (once, few, many) or the class of an expanded clone, and some rows leave it out.

CDR3: CASSQDPGQGRYEQYF
DNA: TGCGCCAGCAGCCAAGATCCCGGACAGGGGCGCTACGAGCAGTACTTC
size: few
V: TRBV4-1
J: TRBJ2-7
D: TRBD1

CDR3: CASSQDRTFSLAKNIQYF
DNA: TGTGCCAGCAGCCAAGATCGGACGTTTAGCTTAGCCAAAAACATTCAGTACTTC
size: few
V: TRBV4-2
J: TRBJ2-4
D: -

CDR3: CASSLVSPTSGRSEQYF
DNA: TGTGCCAGCAGCTTAGTATCCCCTACTAGCGGGAGGTCAGAGCAGTACTTC
size: many
V: TRBV11-2
J: TRBJ2-7
D: TRBD2

CDR3: CSAKSQGTSGYEQYF
DNA: TGCAGTGCCAAGTCGCAGGGGACTAGCGGCTACGAGCAGTACTTC
size: many
V: TRBV20-1
J: TRBJ2-7
D: TRBD2

CDR3: CASSIGLAYEQYF
DNA: TGTGCCAGTAGTATTGGGTTGGCCTACGAGCAGTACTTC
size: -
V: TRBV19
J: TRBJ2-7
D: -

CDR3: CAISVGTREYEQYF
DNA: TGTGCCATCAGTGTTGGGACTAGAGAGTACGAGCAGTACTTC
size: many
V: TRBV10-3
J: TRBJ2-7
D: TRBD2

CDR3: CASSLSSGTGYGYTF
DNA: TGTGCCAGCAGTTTATCGAGCGGGACAGGGTATGGCTACACCTTC
size: many
V: TRBV27
J: TRBJ1-2
D: TRBD1

CDR3: CASSYTPGTENTEAFF
DNA: TGTGCCAGCAGTTACACCCCCGGGACAGAGAACACTGAAGCTTTCTTT
size: many
V: TRBV6-5
J: TRBJ1-1
D: TRBD1

CDR3: CASSQGLAGVVQYF
DNA: TGTGCCAGCAGCCAGGGACTAGCGGGAGTGGTGCAGTACTTC
size: many
V: TRBV7-2
J: TRBJ2-7
D: TRBD2

CDR3: CASSLVPYEQYF
DNA: TGTGCCAGCAGCTTAGTGCCGTACGAGCAGTACTTC
size: many
V: TRBV11-2
J: TRBJ2-7
D: -

CDR3: CASSGVTGVPSGANVLTF
DNA: TGTGCCAGCAGTGGGGTTACGGGGGTTCCCTCTGGGGCCAACGTCCTGACTTTC
size: -
V: TRBV25-1
J: TRBJ2-6
D: -

CDR3: CASSGDSQIYYTGELFF
DNA: TGTGCCAGCAGTGGTGACAGCCAAATCTATTACACCGGGGAGCTGTTTTTT
size: -
V: TRBV6-1
J: TRBJ2-2
D: -

CDR3: CATSRVYRSGENTEAFF
DNA: TGTGCCACCAGCAGAGTTTATAGGTCAGGGGAGAACACTGAAGCTTTCTTT
size: many
V: TRBV15
J: TRBJ1-1
D: -